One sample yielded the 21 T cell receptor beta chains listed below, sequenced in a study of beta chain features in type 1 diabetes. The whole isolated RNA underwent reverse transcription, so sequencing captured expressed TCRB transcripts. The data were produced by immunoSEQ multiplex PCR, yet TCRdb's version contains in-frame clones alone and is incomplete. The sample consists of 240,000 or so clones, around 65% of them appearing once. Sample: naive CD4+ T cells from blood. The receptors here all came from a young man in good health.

The CDR3 spells CASSLDPGADYEQYF. For the CDR3, the DNA is TGTGCCAGCAGCCTTGATCCGGGTGCTGACTACGAGCAGTACTTC. The gene calls are TRBV5-4 and TRBJ2-7; D not certain. This CDR3 contains 15 residues. Trimming removed 4 bases at V and 3 bases at J, with 17 bases between. Germline V CDR1 and CDR2: SGHNT, YYREEE (reference sequence).

The CDR3 sequence is CATSRVYAGGSSYNEQFF. The CDR3 DNA is TGTGCCACCAGCAGAGTATATGCGGGGGGCAGCTCCTACAATGAGCAGTTCTTC. This chain links TRBV15 with TRBJ2-1; 8 bases agree with TRBD2. CDR1 is LNHNV, CDR2 YYDKDF, per germline (reference sequence). The V and J ends lost 1 base and 0 bases, in that order; junction bases with no gene match: 8. The CDR3 consists of 18 residues.

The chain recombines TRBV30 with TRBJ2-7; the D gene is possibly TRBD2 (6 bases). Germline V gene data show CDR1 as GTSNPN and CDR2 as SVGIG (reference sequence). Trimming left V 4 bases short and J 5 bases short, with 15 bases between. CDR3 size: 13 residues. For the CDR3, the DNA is TGTGCCTGGAAACCGGGAGTTGGCCACGAGCAGTACTTC. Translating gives CAWKPGVGHEQYF.

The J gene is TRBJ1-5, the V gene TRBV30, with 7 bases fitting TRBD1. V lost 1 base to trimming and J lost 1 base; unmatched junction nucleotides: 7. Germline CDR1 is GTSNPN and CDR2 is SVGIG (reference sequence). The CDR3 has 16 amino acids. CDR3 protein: CAWSGQGAGSNQPQHF. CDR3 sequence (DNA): TGTGCCTGGAGTGGACAGGGCGCGGGGAGCAATCAGCCCCAGCATTTT.

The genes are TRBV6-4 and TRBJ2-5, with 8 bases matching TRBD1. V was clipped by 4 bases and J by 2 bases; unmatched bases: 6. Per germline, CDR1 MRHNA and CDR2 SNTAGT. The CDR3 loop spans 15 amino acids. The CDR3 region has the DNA TGTGCCAGCAGTGTAGAGGGGACAGGTCAAGAGACCCAGTACTTC. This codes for CASSVEGTGQETQYF.

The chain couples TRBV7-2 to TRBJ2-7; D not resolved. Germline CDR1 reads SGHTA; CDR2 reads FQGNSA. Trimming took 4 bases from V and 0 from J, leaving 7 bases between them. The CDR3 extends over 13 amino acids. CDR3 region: CASSYRSSYEQYF. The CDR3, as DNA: TGTGCCAGCAGCTACCGGAGCTCCTACGAGCAGTACTTC. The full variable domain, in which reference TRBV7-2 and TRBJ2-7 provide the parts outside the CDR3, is GAGVSQSPSNKVTEKGKDVELRCDPISGHTALYWYRQSLGQGLEFLIYFQGNSAPDKSGLPSDRFSAERTGGSVSTLTIQRTQQEDSAVYLCASSYRSSYEQYFGPGTRLTVT.

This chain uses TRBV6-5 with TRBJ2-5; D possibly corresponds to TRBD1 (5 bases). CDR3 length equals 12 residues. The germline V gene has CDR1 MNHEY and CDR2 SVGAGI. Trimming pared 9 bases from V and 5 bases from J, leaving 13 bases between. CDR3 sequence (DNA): TGTGCCAGTGGGGCCGAGAGGGAGACCCAGTACTTC. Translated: CASGAERETQYF.

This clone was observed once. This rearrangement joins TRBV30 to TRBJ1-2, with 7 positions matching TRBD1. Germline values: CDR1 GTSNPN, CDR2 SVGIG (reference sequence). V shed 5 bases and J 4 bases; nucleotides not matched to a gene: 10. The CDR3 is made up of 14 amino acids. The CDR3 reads CAWQSAGTVYGYTF. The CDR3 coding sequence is TGTGCCTGGCAAAGCGCCGGGACAGTCTATGGCTACACCTTC.

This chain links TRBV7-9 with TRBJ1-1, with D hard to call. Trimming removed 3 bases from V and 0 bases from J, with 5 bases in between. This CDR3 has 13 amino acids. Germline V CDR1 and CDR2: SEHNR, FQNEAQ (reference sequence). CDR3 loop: CASSFMMNTEAFF. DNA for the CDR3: TGTGCCAGCAGCTTCATGATGAACACTGAAGCTTTCTTT.

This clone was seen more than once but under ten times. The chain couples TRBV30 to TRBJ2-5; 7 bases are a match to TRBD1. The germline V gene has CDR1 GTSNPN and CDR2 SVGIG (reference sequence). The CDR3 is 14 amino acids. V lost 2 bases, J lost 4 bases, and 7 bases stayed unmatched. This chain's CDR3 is CAWSTTGLTETQYF. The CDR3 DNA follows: TGTGCCTGGAGTACGACAGGGCTGACAGAGACCCAGTACTTC.

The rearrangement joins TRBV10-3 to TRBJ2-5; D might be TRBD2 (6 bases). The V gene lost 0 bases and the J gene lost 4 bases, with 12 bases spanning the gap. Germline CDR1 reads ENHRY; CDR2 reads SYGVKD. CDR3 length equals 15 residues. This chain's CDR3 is CAISESTRGGETQYF. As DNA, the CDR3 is TGTGCCATCAGTGAGTCGACGCGGGGTGGAGAGACCCAGTACTTC.

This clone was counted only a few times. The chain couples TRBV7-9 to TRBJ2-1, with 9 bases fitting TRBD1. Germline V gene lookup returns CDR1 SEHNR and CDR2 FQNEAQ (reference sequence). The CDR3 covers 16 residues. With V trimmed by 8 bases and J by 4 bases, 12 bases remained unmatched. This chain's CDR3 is CASLSPGGQGYNEQFF. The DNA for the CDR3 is TGTGCCAGCCTCTCCCCCGGGGGACAGGGATACAATGAGCAGTTCTTC.

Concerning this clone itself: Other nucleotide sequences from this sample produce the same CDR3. The CDR3 DNA follows: TGTGCCTGGAGCCAAGATTCACCCCTCCACTTT. This encodes CAWSQDSPLHF. V usage is TRBV30 and J usage is TRBJ1-6; D not resolved. V dropped 3 bases and J dropped 8 bases, with 5 bases sitting between them. Per the germline V gene, CDR1 is GTSNPN and CDR2 is SVGIG (reference sequence). The CDR3 spans 11 residues. The whole variable domain, filled in from reference TRBV30 and TRBJ1-6, reads SQTIHQWPATLVQPVGSPLSLECTVEGTSNPNLYWYRQAAGRGLQLLFYSVGIGQISSEVPQNLSASRPQDRQFILSSKKLLLSDSGFYLCAWSQDSPLHFGNGTRLTVT.

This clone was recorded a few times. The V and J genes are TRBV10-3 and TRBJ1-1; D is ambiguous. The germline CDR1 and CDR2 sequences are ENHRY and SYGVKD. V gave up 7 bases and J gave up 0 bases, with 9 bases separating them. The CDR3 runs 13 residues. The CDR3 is CAITRGMNTEAFF. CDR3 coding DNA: TGTGCCATCACACGGGGAATGAACACTGAAGCTTTCTTT.

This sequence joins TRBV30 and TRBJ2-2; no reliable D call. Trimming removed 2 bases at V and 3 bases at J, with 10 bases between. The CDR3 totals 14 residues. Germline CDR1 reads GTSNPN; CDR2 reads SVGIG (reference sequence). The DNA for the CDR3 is TGTGCCTGGAGTAAAACAGTCTACACCGGGGAGCTGTTTTTT. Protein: CAWSKTVYTGELFF. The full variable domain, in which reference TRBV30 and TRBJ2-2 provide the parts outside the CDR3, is SQTIHQWPATLVQPVGSPLSLECTVEGTSNPNLYWYRQAAGRGLQLLFYSVGIGQISSEVPQNLSASRPQDRQFILSSKKLLLSDSGFYLCAWSKTVYTGELFFGEGSRLTVL.

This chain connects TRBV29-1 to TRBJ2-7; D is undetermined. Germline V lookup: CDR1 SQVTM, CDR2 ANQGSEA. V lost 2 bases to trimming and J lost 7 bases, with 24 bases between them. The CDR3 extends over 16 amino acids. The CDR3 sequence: CSVEMGWLGVPPEQYF. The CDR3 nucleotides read TGCAGCGTTGAAATGGGATGGCTTGGAGTGCCTCCTGAGCAGTACTTC.

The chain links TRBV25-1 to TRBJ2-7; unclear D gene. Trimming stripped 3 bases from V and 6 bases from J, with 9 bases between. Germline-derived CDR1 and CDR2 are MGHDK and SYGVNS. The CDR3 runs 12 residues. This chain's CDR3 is CASSESKGEQYF. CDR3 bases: TGTGCCAGCAGTGAGAGTAAGGGCGAGCAGTACTTC.

The CDR3 DNA reads as TGTGCCAGCAGCTTGGATCGAGGGAGCGGTGTCGCAGATACGCAGTATTTT. This gives the protein CASSLDRGSGVADTQYF. The chain employs TRBV5-6 and TRBJ2-3; D perhaps matches TRBD2 (5 bases). V gave up 0 bases and J gave up 4 bases, with 18 bases separating them. This CDR3 has 17 amino acids. Germline-derived CDR1 and CDR2 are SGHDT and YYEEEE.

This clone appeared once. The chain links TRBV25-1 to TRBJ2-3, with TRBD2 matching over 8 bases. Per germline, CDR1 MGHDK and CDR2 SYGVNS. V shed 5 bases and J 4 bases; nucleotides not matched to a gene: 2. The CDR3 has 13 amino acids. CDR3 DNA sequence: TGTGCCAGCAGTAGAGCGGGAGCAGATACGCAGTATTTT. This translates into CASSRAGADTQYF.

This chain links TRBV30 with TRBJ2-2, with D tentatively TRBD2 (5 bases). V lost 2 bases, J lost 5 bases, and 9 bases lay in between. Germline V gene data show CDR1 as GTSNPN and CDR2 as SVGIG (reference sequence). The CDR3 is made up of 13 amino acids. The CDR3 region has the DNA TGTGCCTGGAGTAAGCAGCGGACCGGGGAGCTGTTTTTT. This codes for CAWSKQRTGELFF.

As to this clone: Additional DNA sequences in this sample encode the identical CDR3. This CDR3 reads CSVDRGQETQYF. DNA for the CDR3: TGCAGCGTTGATCGGGGTCAAGAGACCCAGTACTTC. J is TRBJ2-5 and V is TRBV29-1, with D possibly matching TRBD2 (5 bases). Trimming left V 3 bases short and J 2 bases short, with 7 bases between. Germline-derived CDR1 and CDR2 are SQVTM and ANQGSEA. The CDR3 covers 12 residues.